This entry lists 23 T cell receptor beta chains sequenced from one sample in a study of T cells in Graves' hyperthyroidism and ophthalmopathy. RNA transcripts yielded amplified TCR beta CDR3 regions. The TCR CDR3 first-round RT-PCR relied on the HTBI primer set. TCRdb re-called the multiplex PCR reads through MiXCR, storing one row per CDR3 protein. Here the sample spans hundreds of thousands of distinct CDR3 sequences, approximately 20% being singletons. The source material was blood. The receptors here all came from a man aged 40-49 years with Graves' ophthalmopathy.

With respect to this clonotype: At one of its ends the junction is not consistent with the germline gene, which may arise from a read error. The J gene is TRBJ2-3, the V gene TRBV10-3; 10 nucleotides align to TRBD2. Germline V CDR1 and CDR2: ENHRY, SYGVKD. The CDR3 consists of 16 residues. CDR3 loop: CAISEPGLAETGTQYF. The CDR3 nucleotides read TGTGCCATCAGTGAGCCCGGACTAGCGGAGACAGGTACGCAGTATTTT.

This clonotype was detected ten times or more. The chain employs TRBV5-6 and TRBJ1-2; a possible D gene is TRBD1 (5 bases). The CDR3 runs 11 residues. The germline V gene encodes CDR1 SGHDT and CDR2 YYEEEE. Trimming stripped 3 bases from V and 7 bases from J, with 7 bases between. In DNA, the CDR3 is TGTGCCAGCAGCTCACAGGTTGGCTACACCTTC. It specifies CASSSQVGYTF.

The count of this clonotype is one. The chain uses TRBV4-3 and TRBJ1-3, with 8 bases fitting TRBD1. V shed 4 bases and J 15 bases; nucleotides not matched to a gene: 11. Germline V gives CDR1 LGHNA, CDR2 YSLEER. The CDR3 totals 13 residues. The CDR3 DNA is TGCGCCAGCAGCCCTCGCTCAGGGGGCCAACCATATTTT. Translated: CASSPRSGGQPYF.

The rearrangement links TRBV7-8 to TRBJ1-4; tentatively, D is TRBD1 (5 bases). V was trimmed by 4 bases and J by 6 bases, leaving 12 bases between them. This CDR3 spans 14 amino acids. The V gene's germline CDR1 is SGHVS and CDR2 FQNEAQ. The CDR3: CASSYDSADEKLFF. The CDR3 region has the DNA TGTGCCAGCAGCTACGACAGTGCAGATGAAAAACTGTTTTTT.

This chain links TRBV7-3 with TRBJ1-1, with D perhaps matching TRBD1 (6 bases). Germline-derived CDR1 and CDR2 are SGHTA and FQGTGA. The CDR3 runs 16 residues. Trimming removed 4 bases at V and 0 bases at J, with 15 bases between. The CDR3 protein is CASSWAGQGLNTEAFF. DNA for the CDR3: TGTGCCAGCAGCTGGGCGGGGCAGGGGCTGAACACTGAAGCTTTCTTT. The full variable domain, with the rest looked up from reference TRBV7-3 and TRBJ1-1, is GAGVSQTPSNKVTEKGKYVELRCDPISGHTALYWYRQSLGQGPEFLIYFQGTGAADDSGLPNDRFFAVRPEGSVSTLKIQRTERGDSAVYLCASSWAGQGLNTEAFFGQGTRLTVV.

This clonotype was counted between two and nine times. The chain joins TRBV6-1 to TRBJ1-1; tentatively, D is TRBD1 (5 bases). This CDR3 region has 15 residues. The V end was cut by 6 bases, the J end by 5 bases, with 19 bases between. CDR1 and CDR2 (germline): MNHNS, SASEGT. The CDR3 DNA is TGTGCCAGCAGGCCGGGACTCCTTATTGGGACTGAAGCTTTCTTT. This translates into CASRPGLLIGTEAFF.

This clonotype was seen only a few times. The chain joins TRBV10-3 to TRBJ2-2, with D uncertain. With 7 bases removed from V and 1 base from J, the gap between germline ends came to 4 bases. The CDR3 covers 12 residues. In germline, CDR1 is ENHRY, CDR2 SYGVKD. CDR3 region: CAITRNTGELFF. The CDR3 nucleotides read TGTGCCATCACACGGAACACCGGGGAGCTGTTTTTT.

This chain joins TRBV7-9 and TRBJ2-1; D remains unclear. Germline V gene lookup returns CDR1 SEHNR and CDR2 FQNEAQ (reference sequence). The ends were cut back, 5 bases at V and 0 bases at J, with 14 bases in the middle. This CDR3 contains 16 residues. This CDR3 is CASSPRRTSSYNEQFF. Here the CDR3 DNA reads TGTGCCAGCAGCCCCCGCCGGACGAGCTCCTACAATGAGCAGTTCTTC.

This clonotype was seen many times. CDR3 loop: CASTLRQGNTGELFF. The CDR3 DNA reads TGTGCCAGCACCCTCCGACAGGGGAACACCGGGGAGCTGTTTTTT. The chain uses TRBV2 and TRBJ2-2; 7 bases agree with TRBD1. The CDR3 runs to 15 residues. Germline CDR1 is SNHLY and CDR2 is FYNNEI. V lost 7 bases to trimming and J lost 1 base; unmatched junction nucleotides: 6.

This clonotype was seen a handful of times. The V call is TRBV6-5, the J call TRBJ1-1; D possibly corresponds to TRBD1 (5 bases). There are 14 residues in the CDR3. V lost 4 bases and J 5 bases, leaving 14 bases between the germline ends. Germline loops: CDR1 MNHEY, CDR2 SVGAGI. CDR3 residues: CASSLRAGQTEAFF. The CDR3 DNA reads as TGTGCCAGCAGTTTGCGGGCGGGGCAAACTGAAGCTTTCTTT.

Ten or more counts support this clonotype. The V gene is TRBV27, the J gene TRBJ2-7; D might be TRBD1 (5 bases). Germline CDR1 is MNHEY and CDR2 is SMNVEV (reference sequence). The CDR3 runs 13 residues. V was cut by 3 bases and J by 3 bases, with 9 bases left in between. The DNA for the CDR3 is TGTGCCAGCAGTTTTCGACAGAACTACGAGCAGTACTTC. Translated, it gives CASSFRQNYEQYF.

About this clonotype itself: One end of the junction is discordant with germline, which a read error may explain. The chain joins TRBV2 to TRBJ2-7; D possibly uses TRBD1 or TRBD2 (5 bases each). Germline assignment: CDR1 SNHLY and CDR2 FYNNEI. CDR3 size: 15 residues. CDR3 nucleotides: TGTGCCAGCAGTGTTTACGGGACCGACTCCTACGAGCAGTGCTTC. Protein sequence: CASSVYGTDSYEQCF. The full variable domain, in which reference TRBV2 and TRBJ2-7 provide the parts outside the CDR3, is EPEVTQTPSHQVTQMGQEVILRCVPISNHLYFYWYRQILGQKVEFLVSFYNNEISEKSEIFDDQFSVERPDGSNFTLKIRSTKLEDSAMYFCASSVYGTDSYEQCFGPGTRLTVT.

This clonotype was detected a few times. This chain joins TRBV7-8 and TRBJ1-5; 7 bases fit TRBD1. The germline gives CDR1 SGHVS, CDR2 FQNEAQ. This CDR3 has 16 amino acids. The ends lost 1 base at V and 5 bases at J; junction bases unmatched: 8. In DNA, the CDR3 is TGTGCCAGCAGCTTAGAGAGGGGGACAGATCATCAGCCCCAGCATTTT. Protein sequence: CASSLERGTDHQPQHF.

This clonotype was counted at least ten times. The chain has TRBV7-2 and TRBJ2-1; no clear D. Trimming took off 5 bases at V and 5 bases at J, with 13 bases between the two ends. The germline V gene encodes CDR1 SGHTA and CDR2 FQGNSA. CDR3 length equals 14 residues. The CDR3 nucleotides read TGTGCCAGCAGCACTTTTGGAAGGCACAATGAGCAGTTCTTC. It encodes CASSTFGRHNEQFF.

This clonotype was detected ten times or more. The chain has TRBV28 and TRBJ2-5; 7 bases map to TRBD1. Trimming at V came to 4 bases and at J to 2 bases, leaving 10 bases not matched to a gene. Germline V gives CDR1 MDHEN, CDR2 SYDVKM. CDR3 length: 16 amino acids. The CDR3 region has the DNA TGTGCCAGCAGTTCATTCCCGGGACAGACACAAGAGACCCAGTACTTC. This sequence encodes CASSSFPGQTQETQYF. Looking up the rest from reference TRBV28 and TRBJ2-5 gives the full variable domain: DVKVTQSSRYLVKRTGEKVFLECVQDMDHENMFWYRQDPGLGLRLIYFSYDVKMKEKGDIPEGYSVSREKKERFSLILESASTNQTSMYLCASSSFPGQTQETQYFGPGTRLLVL.

This clonotype showed up many times. CDR3 protein: CASGLRKMATEQYF. CDR3 in DNA: TGTGCCAGCGGCCTAAGGAAGATGGCAACCGAGCAGTACTTC. The rearrangement uses TRBV27 and TRBJ2-7; D is ambiguous. Germline CDR1 is MNHEY and CDR2 is SMNVEV (reference sequence). V lost 8 bases to trimming and J lost 6 bases, with 20 bases between them. This CDR3 is 14 amino acids long.

This clonotype was counted a few times. This chain joins TRBV18 and TRBJ2-5; TRBD1 aligns across 8 bases. The length of the CDR3 is 14 residues. Trimming cost V 5 bases and J 6 bases; bases outside gene matches: 8. In germline, CDR1 is KGHSH, CDR2 LQKENI. The CDR3 sequence: CASSTGGSRKTQYF. The CDR3 coding sequence is TGTGCCAGCTCAACAGGGGGTAGTCGTAAGACCCAGTACTTC.

The V call is TRBV7-9, the J call TRBJ2-7; 10 positions match TRBD1. J was trimmed by 2 bases and V by 4 bases; bases with no gene match: 5. The CDR3 has 15 residues. The germline CDR1 and CDR2 sequences are SEHNR and FQNEAQ (reference sequence). The CDR3 DNA reads TGTGCCAGCAGCTCCTCGGGACAGGGGCCCTACGAGCAGTACTTC. Protein: CASSSSGQGPYEQYF.

This clonotype was seen repeatedly, ten times or more. V usage is TRBV2 and J usage is TRBJ2-1, with TRBD1 matching over 8 bases. Germline V gives CDR1 SNHLY, CDR2 FYNNEI. V trimming: 4 bases; J trimming: 8 bases; junction bases outside the gene matches: 1. The CDR3 is 12 residues long. The CDR3 nucleotides are TGTGCCAGCAGTGGACAGGGGTATGAGCAGTTCTTC. This sequence encodes CASSGQGYEQFF.

This clonotype was seen at least ten times. The chain links TRBV11-2 to TRBJ2-1; TRBD2 matches 11 bases. The CDR3 sequence is 15 residues long. Germline V lookup: CDR1 SGHAT, CDR2 FQNNGV. Trimming removed 1 base from V and 8 bases from J; junction bases left unmatched: 4. The CDR3 spells CASSLGSGRVDEQFF. Written as DNA, the CDR3 is TGTGCCAGCAGCTTAGGTAGCGGGAGGGTCGATGAGCAGTTCTTC.

This clonotype showed up just a few times. The chain carries TRBV7-9 and TRBJ1-5; unclear D gene. This CDR3 spans 16 amino acids. Germline V gives CDR1 SEHNR, CDR2 FQNEAQ (reference sequence). V lost 2 bases, J lost 8 bases, and 19 bases lay in between. The CDR3 reads CASSLFGRTRDEPQHF. The CDR3 DNA is TGTGCCAGCAGCTTATTTGGGCGGACTAGGGATGAGCCCCAGCATTTT.

The CDR3 region has the DNA TGTGCCAGCAGTTACCTCCAGGGGACAGATACGCAGTATTTT. Protein sequence: CASSYLQGTDTQYF. The chain couples TRBV6-5 to TRBJ2-3, with a possible D match to TRBD1 (6 bases). Trimming cost V 2 bases and J 3 bases, with 9 bases left between them. The CDR3 spans 14 residues. The germline CDR1 and CDR2 sequences are MNHEY and SVGAGI.

This clonotype was observed a handful of times. V gene TRBV28 combines with J gene TRBJ1-3, with D possibly matching TRBD1 (5 bases). V shed 9 bases and J shed 0 bases, with 15 bases lying between them. Germline lookup yields CDR1 MDHEN and CDR2 SYDVKM. The CDR3 has 15 amino acids. In nucleotides, the CDR3 is TGTGCCAGTTCGGGGCGACAACACTCTGGAAACACCATATATTTT. Translated: CASSGRQHSGNTIYF.